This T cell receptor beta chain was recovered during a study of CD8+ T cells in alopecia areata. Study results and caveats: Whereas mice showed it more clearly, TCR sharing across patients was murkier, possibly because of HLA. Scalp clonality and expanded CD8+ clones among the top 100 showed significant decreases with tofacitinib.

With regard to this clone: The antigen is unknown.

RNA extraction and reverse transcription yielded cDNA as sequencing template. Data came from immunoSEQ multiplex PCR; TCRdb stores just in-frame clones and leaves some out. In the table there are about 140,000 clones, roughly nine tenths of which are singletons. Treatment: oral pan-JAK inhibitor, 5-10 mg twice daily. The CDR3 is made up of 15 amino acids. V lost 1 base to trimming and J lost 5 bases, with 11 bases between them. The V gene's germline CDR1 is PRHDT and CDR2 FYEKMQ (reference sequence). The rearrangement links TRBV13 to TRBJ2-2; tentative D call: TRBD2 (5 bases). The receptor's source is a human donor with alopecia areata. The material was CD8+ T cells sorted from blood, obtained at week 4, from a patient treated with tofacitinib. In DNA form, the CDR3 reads TGTGCCAGCAGCTTAGACTCCGGCGGGACCGGGGAGCTGTTTTTT. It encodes CASSLDSGGTGELFF.